The 17 T cell receptor beta chains in this list originate from one sample, sequenced in a study of T cell repertoires in cytomegalovirus infection. TCRdb fed the reads into MiXCR, producing one record per CDR3 protein. The repertoire holds some 150,000 distinct CDR3 sequences, with roughly a quarter as singletons. The sequencing sample was made of PBMCs. The receptors originated from a human donor in good health (CMV status not recorded). Some clones in this sample may be carry-over from other donors' samples.

This sequence joins TRBV12-3 or TRBV12-4 and TRBJ1-1; 8 nucleotides align to TRBD1. J was trimmed by 5 bases and V by 5 bases; bases with no gene match: 7. This CDR3 is 14 amino acids long. CDR3 loop: CASSPQGARTEAFF. The CDR3 DNA reads as TGTGCCAGCAGTCCGCAGGGGGCGCGTACTGAAGCTTTCTTT.

This clonotype was seen a handful of times. The V and J genes are TRBV5-1 and TRBJ1-1, with D possibly being TRBD1 (5 bases). The V and J ends lost 4 bases and 1 base respectively, with 11 bases between them. This CDR3 comprises 14 residues. CDR1 is SGHRS and CDR2 is YFSETQ in the germline V gene. CDR3 region: CASSEGPPNTEAFF. DNA for the CDR3: TGCGCCAGCAGCGAGGGACCGCCGAACACTGAAGCTTTCTTT. Drawing the rest from reference TRBV5-1 and TRBJ1-1, the complete variable domain is KAGVTQTPRYLIKTRGQQVTLSCSPISGHRSVSWYQQTPGQGLQFLFEYFSETQRNKGNFPGRFSGRQFSNSRSEMNVSTLELGDSALYLCASSEGPPNTEAFFGQGTRLTVV.

The rearrangement joins TRBV28 to TRBJ2-2, with TRBD1 matching over 7 bases. The CDR3 sequence is 14 residues long. V gave up 6 bases and J gave up 5 bases; unmatched junction bases: 6. Per germline, CDR1 MDHEN and CDR2 SYDVKM. The CDR3 nucleotides are TGTGCCAGCAGATTAGAGGGGGCAACCGGGGAGCTGTTTTTT. Translated, it gives CASRLEGATGELFF. The full variable domain, rest sourced from reference TRBV28 and TRBJ2-2, is DVKVTQSSRYLVKRTGEKVFLECVQDMDHENMFWYRQDPGLGLRLIYFSYDVKMKEKGDIPEGYSVSREKKERFSLILESASTNQTSMYLCASRLEGATGELFFGEGSRLTVL.

The V gene is TRBV12-3 or TRBV12-4, the J gene TRBJ1-4, with D perhaps matching TRBD1 (6 bases). The CDR3 consists of 14 residues. Trimming took off 6 bases at V and 5 bases at J, with 13 bases between the two ends. The CDR3 loop is CASRTGGPNEKLFF. Here the CDR3 DNA reads TGTGCCAGCAGGACGGGGGGGCCGAATGAAAAACTGTTTTTT.

This clonotype was seen more than once but under ten times. This chain links TRBV5-6 with TRBJ2-4, with unresolved D. Trimming cost V 2 bases and J 0 bases, with 6 bases left between them. CDR1 and CDR2 from the germline V gene are SGHDT and YYEEEE. This CDR3 region has 14 residues. Here the CDR3 reads CASSLRQAKNIQYF. CDR3 nucleotides: TGTGCCAGCAGCTTAAGGCAAGCCAAAAACATTCAGTACTTC.

The chain has TRBV18 and TRBJ2-7, with 10 bases aligning to TRBD1. Germline CDR1 is KGHSH and CDR2 is LQKENI. Trimming removed 4 bases from V and 5 bases from J; junction bases left unmatched: 5. There are 14 residues in the CDR3. The CDR3 sequence is CASSLDRGRDEQYF. The CDR3, as DNA: TGTGCCAGCTCACTCGACAGGGGGCGCGACGAGCAGTACTTC.

The gene calls are TRBV27 and TRBJ2-1, with 8 bases lining up with TRBD2. CDR3 length: 16 residues. Trimming at V came to 6 bases and at J to 0 bases, leaving 7 bases not matched to a gene. Germline V CDR1 and CDR2: MNHEY, SMNVEV (reference sequence). In DNA form, the CDR3 reads TGTGCCAGCAGAAGTACGGGGGGGGGCTCCTACAATGAGCAGTTCTTC. Translating it yields CASRSTGGGSYNEQFF.

The chain joins TRBV6-5 to TRBJ2-1; 8 bases fit TRBD1. Germline CDR1 is MNHEY and CDR2 is SVGAGI. The junction had 11 bases not matched to a gene; V was cut back by 8 bases and J by 5 bases. The CDR3 is made up of 15 amino acids. CDR3 sequence reads: CASGGVRGHNNEQFF. Written as DNA, the CDR3 is TGTGCCAGCGGAGGGGTCAGGGGGCATAACAATGAGCAGTTCTTC.

This clonotype was found many times. The chain couples TRBV7-2 to TRBJ1-4; D remains ambiguous. The germline CDR1 and CDR2 sequences are SGHTA and FQGNSA. With 5 bases removed from V and 3 bases from J, the gap between germline ends came to 13 bases. The length of the CDR3 is 15 residues. The CDR3 loop is CASSREGGSNEKLFF. The CDR3 DNA sequence: TGTGCCAGCAGCCGAGAGGGCGGATCTAATGAAAAACTGTTTTTT.

This clonotype was recorded a few times. The V and J genes are TRBV20-1 and TRBJ1-1; D is unresolved. V lost 6 bases and J lost 1, with 6 bases in between. Germline V gene sequence: CDR1 DFQATT, CDR2 SNEGSKA (reference sequence). The CDR3 runs 11 residues. The CDR3 sequence is CSARQNTEAFF. CDR3 DNA: TGCAGTGCAAGACAGAACACTGAAGCTTTCTTT.

In this sample, this clonotype turned up many times. The genes are TRBV7-8 and TRBJ2-7, with D hard to call. Per germline, CDR1 SGHVS and CDR2 FQNEAQ. The V end lost 1 base, the J end lost 3 bases, and 7 bases lay between the germline ends. This CDR3 spans 13 amino acids. Written as DNA, the CDR3 is TGTGCCAGCAGCTTAGGTGGGTTCTACGAGCAGTACTTC. Translated, it gives CASSLGGFYEQYF.

The chain recombines TRBV28 with TRBJ1-5; D not resolved. This CDR3 is built from 15 residues. Per germline, CDR1 MDHEN and CDR2 SYDVKM. Trimming left V 3 bases short and J 4 bases short, with 13 bases between. This CDR3 is CASSFPAAPNQPQHF. CDR3 nucleotides: TGTGCCAGCAGTTTCCCGGCAGCTCCTAATCAGCCCCAGCATTTT.

This clonotype was counted between two and nine times. CDR3 sequence reads: CASSLRQHYNEQFF. In nucleotides, the CDR3 is TGTGCCAGCAGTTTACGGCAGCATTACAATGAGCAGTTCTTC. The rearrangement links TRBV12-3 or TRBV12-4 to TRBJ2-1, with unresolved D. There are 14 residues in the CDR3. The V gene lost 2 bases and the J gene lost 4 bases, with 9 bases spanning the gap.

This clonotype came up a few times. The CDR3 DNA is TGTGCTAGTGGTTTGGGGCGACGGGGGGGAGCTGAAGCTTTCTTT. It yields the protein CASGLGRRGGAEAFF. The rearrangement links TRBV12-5 to TRBJ1-1, with a tentative D call TRBD1 (5 bases). Trimming shortened V by 1 base and J by 6 bases, and 15 bases separated the two germline ends. In germline, CDR1 is LGHNT, CDR2 FRNRAP. This CDR3 spans 15 amino acids.

The rearrangement links TRBV20-1 to TRBJ2-7; 9 bases fit TRBD1. Looked up from germline, CDR1 is DFQATT and CDR2 is SNEGSKA (reference sequence). The CDR3 is made up of 15 amino acids. The junction had 9 bases not matched to a gene; V was cut back by 6 bases and J by 0 bases. The DNA of the CDR3 is TGCAGTGCGCCAGACGACAGGGGGGGCTCCTACGAGCAGTACTTC. Translated: CSAPDDRGGSYEQYF.

This clonotype is medium-sized by share. J is TRBJ1-6 and V is TRBV7-2; D not certain. CDR1 and CDR2 from the germline V gene are SGHTA and FQGNSA. CDR3 size: 16 residues. V lost 5 bases and J lost 7, with 18 bases in between. In nucleotides, the CDR3 is TGTGCCAGCAGCCTAACGGAGCAGGCTCGGAATTCACCCCTCCACTTT. It codes for CASSLTEQARNSPLHF. Full variable domain (remainder filled in from reference TRBV7-2 and TRBJ1-6): GAGVSQSPSNKVTEKGKDVELRCDPISGHTALYWYRQSLGQGLEFLIYFQGNSAPDKSGLPSDRFSAERTGGSVSTLTIQRTQQEDSAVYLCASSLTEQARNSPLHFGNGTRLTVT.

V is TRBV6-6 and J is TRBJ1-2, with 8 bases lining up with TRBD1. CDR1 is MNHNY, CDR2 SVGAGI, per germline (reference sequence). Unmatched junction bases numbered 11, after V lost 9 bases and J lost 5 bases. The length of the CDR3 is 14 residues. In DNA, the CDR3 is TGTGCCAGTTTCTCGGGACAGGCCCTTTATGGCTACACCTTC. Its translation is CASFSGQALYGYTF.